This TCR beta chain came from a study of cytomegalovirus exposure and HLA in healthy donors (dated by TCRdb to the late 2010s). Notes on the research overall: In an earlier analysis of approximately 500 of the donors, 250 to 350 Gb of sequence data and 90 million to 130 million unique TCR beta sequences from roughly 190 million T cells were reported. Rather than drawing on any new phenotypic data, the later analysis identified candidate immune exposures from TCR beta sequences and the way those sequences occurred across donors. Donor age, sex, ethnicity and CMV serostatus were compiled together with the repertoire data. Four or five DR-DQ haplotypes were handled as single units for association and clustering because linkage in the cohort was strong. In a later analysis, previously published TCR beta repertoires from 550 to 750 donors were re-analyzed and high-resolution HLA genotyping was added so that TCR occurrence patterns could be studied. The number of donors typed differed by locus, with roughly 629-640 for A, B, C, DRB1 and DQB1, more than 500 for DQA1, over 600 for DPA1, and under 490 for DPB1. HLA typing covered class I and class II loci at four-digit resolution. Among about 400 genotyped donors of the cohort, an average of roughly 230,000 unique TCR beta nucleotide sequences was sequenced per donor, of which 15% to 20% were non-productive. An earlier analysis of approximately 580 of the donors used high-throughput TCR beta sequencing to judge whether each TCR beta V gene segment behaved as functional or pseudogenic. A later genetic analysis used genome-wide SNP genotypes for about three fifths of the 666 donors, treating that subset as a discovery cohort. Of the 300 to 450 genotyped donors, about 80% fell in the genetic ancestry cluster associated with self-reported Caucasian donors. High-throughput TCR immunosequencing, statistical association of individual TCRs with disease status, and machine learning were combined to predict cytomegalovirus infection status. Every repertoire in the discovery cohort had been generated on one and the same sequencing platform. The study profiled the T cell repertoires of hundreds of subjects by immunosequencing and related them to cytomegalovirus serostatus. An early release covering more than 500 HLA-typed donors comprised around 300 gigabases of sequencing data and tens of millions of unique TCR sequences. In addition to the first cohort of 666 subjects, a separate validation cohort of around 110 different subjects was used. The study aimed to test whether signatures of past pathogen exposure could be identified by cataloging public T cell receptors.

About this clone: This receptor's antigen is unknown.

The library was built by means of the immunoSEQ multiplex PCR assay. For the multiplex PCR, a mixture combining 60 forward primers for TCR Vbeta segments and 13 reverse primers for TCR Jbeta segments was used. Amplification of the CDR3 region of rearranged TCR beta genes was performed with a multiplex PCR assay on genomic DNA. The amplified TCR beta libraries were sequenced on the Illumina HiSeq System as 87-base-pair reads. The source study handled its data this way. Across the 500 to 750 repertoires, a later analysis counted approximately 83 million unique TCR beta chains, roughly 11 million of which were shared by at least two donors. Raw reads were error-corrected and collapsed into unique sequences by a nearest-neighbor algorithm in which closely related sequences were merged to remove PCR and sequencing errors. V, D and J gene segments were assigned by aligning CDR3 sequences to IMGT reference sequences. For a sequence to be retained, at least a six-nucleotide match to both a V gene segment and a J gene segment was required. A rearrangement was called productive if the CDR3 had no stop codons and remained in frame with V and J, and every other rearrangement was called non-productive. Following IMGT convention, CDR3 was defined as the stretch from the second conserved V-encoded cysteine up to the conserved J-encoded phenylalanine. The earlier analysis of some 550 of the donors excluded any sequence lacking an unambiguous match to a single V gene segment. In an earlier analysis of 450 to 700 of the donors, V segments were called functional above 56.7% productive rearrangements and were called segregating when the between-donor standard deviation exceeded 5%. A statistical classification framework was built to diagnose cytomegalovirus status from the catalog of TCR beta chain sequences. In a later analysis, TCR nucleotide sequences were compared against IMGT/GENE-DB human TR gene sequences so that V and J genes could be assigned. Using the TCRdist pipeline, a later analysis assigned CDR3 sequences along with most-parsimonious VDJ recombination scenarios. In a later analysis, each TCR beta chain was defined by its CDR3 amino acid sequence together with its V-gene family, and reads without a unique V-gene family were excluded. A later analysis removed several hundred highly shared, low-generation-probability nucleotide sequences to deal with suspected cross-contamination and a sequencing artifact. In a later analysis, a clonal expansion index was calculated for each public chain from normalized within-repertoire ranks of inferred template counts. In a later analysis, generation probabilities were computed with a VDJ recombination model fitted to out-of-frame rearrangements, and the resulting probabilities were checked against IGoR. A later analysis scored TCR-TCR, TCR-HLA and TCR-CMV co-occurrence with hypergeometric tests, applying a repertoire-size bias correction to TCR pairs. In a later analysis, false discovery rates were estimated by permuting HLA or CMV assignments 20 times. A later analysis grouped co-occurring TCRs with DBSCAN, adding TCRdist sequence similarity when clustering within HLA-allele-positive subsets. Co-occurrence clustering excluded repertoires with fewer than 30,000 or more than 120,000 public chains, plus five with anomalous nucleotide sharing. TCRdb's version of the immuneACCESS table is confined to in-frame rearrangements and falls short of the full clone set. An unresolved V gene accounts for under half of the shortfall where checked; the remainder is of unknown origin. V, J and clone size reflect that table, while D and trimming were determined from the DNA. Per the sample table, the count is approximately 76,000 clones. Jointly, the top ten make up 3.8% of the sample.

V gives up 1 base and J gives up 10 bases, and the segment between their germline ends measures 10 bases. CDR1 and CDR2, per the germline V gene (reference sequence), are SEHNR and FQNEAQ. The CDR3 measures 12 amino acids from cysteine to phenylalanine. Only CDR3 DNA is held: 36 bases, read in frame from base 1. Findings and caveats that apply to the study as a whole: A few of the identified cytomegalovirus-associated TCR beta chains were confirmed in vitro to be specific for cytomegalovirus antigens. A further reported finding was that TCR beta sequences accurately predicted the HLA-A and HLA-B alleles for most subjects in the first cohort. Most CMV-associated TCR beta chains appeared to be HLA-restricted in a later analysis, and the HLA associations seemed to be driven largely by CMV exposure. In a later analysis, the rate of TCR association differed among HLA loci, with DRB1 alleles having the most associated TCRs and HLA-C alleles having the fewest. Several of the top co-occurrence clusters appeared to be linked to parvovirus B19, influenza, CMV and Epstein-Barr virus, according to a later analysis. For the cohort, immune exposure information was limited to CMV serostatus. This cohort had only TCR beta chains sequenced, and the lack of alpha or paired-chain data limited which features could be detected. In a later analysis, HLA-associated TCR beta chains were found to be more clonally expanded and to have lower generation probabilities than equally common non-associated chains. Roughly uniform sequencing depth across donors was assumed in presence/absence analyses, although this assumption may not hold. Because counts were too low, seventeen rarely observed V segments, including chromosome 9 orphons, were excluded from the earlier analysis of 587 of the donors. A later genetic analysis reported fewer N-insertions in productive TCRs among donors in an Asian-associated ancestry cluster than the approximately 670-donor mean. The authors suggested that the approach could potentially be extended to other disease states and immunological phenotypes. An earlier analysis of roughly 570 of the donors showed that most TCR beta V segments appeared in productive rearrangements either about 87% or about 30% of the time, which broadly matched IMGT annotations. Some IMGT-functional V segments, including TRBV6-2 and TRBV6-3, could not be told apart with the 87-base-pair reads, so those segments were excluded. Cytomegalovirus status was reported to be diagnosed by the classifier with high specificity and sensitivity in both the original and validation cohorts. A total of 164 TCR beta chains were listed by the study as associated with cytomegalovirus. Linkage disequilibrium might explain the correlated functional status among segregating V segments, but an unknown experimental factor could not be excluded. A group of highly shared sequence variants was considered likely to be a technical artifact of the sequencing pipeline. Strong co-occurrence of HLA alleles, especially DR and DQ, made assigning TCR associations to individual alleles difficult. Most TCR sequences were observed very rarely across donors, whereas some public TCRs were present in many individuals. A later analysis associated some 17,000 TCR beta sequences with specific HLA alleles at a false discovery rate of 0.05. Because some donors lacked HLA typing at each locus, the association tests relied only on the typed subset. In a later genetic analysis, a missense DCLRE1C variant was associated with V-gene and J-gene trimming of TCR beta chains, and the association was replicated in an independent cohort.

The cohort consisted of some 730 healthy bone marrow donors. At the time of sampling, every cohort member was nominally healthy, though immune exposures that went unrecorded were likely present. The donor tested CMV seropositive, placing the donor among the 290 or so seropositive members of the cohort. Each donor provided a peripheral blood sample, and peripheral blood mononuclear cells were used for TCR beta sequencing. Genomic DNA extraction from the blood cell samples was performed with the Qiagen DNeasy Blood Extraction Kit. The sample consisted of PBMCs. The chain is assembled from TRBV7-9 and TRBJ1-1, with an unclear D gene assignment. The clonotype was recovered from a man between 18 and 29 years old in good health and CMV-seropositive. The CDR3 here reads CASSLEAGRAFF. The nucleotides read TGTGCCAGCAGCTTAGAGGCCGGGAGAGCTTTCTTT. Supplemented by the reference TRBV7-9 and TRBJ1-1 proteins around the CDR3, the complete variable domain is DTGVSQNPRHKITKRGQNVTFRCDPISEHNRLYWYRQTLGQGPEFLTYFQNEAQLEKSRLLSDRFSAERPKGSFSTLEIQRTEQGDSAMYLCASSLEAGRAFFGQGTRLTVV.